A selection of T cell receptor beta chains follows, all from one sample in a study of T cell repertoires in cytomegalovirus infection. Their antigen targets remain unknown. One entry per CDR3 protein results from TCRdb running MiXCR on the reads. The profile shows 250,000 to 300,000 distinct CDR3 sequences, roughly a fifth of them singletons. This specimen consisted of cultured PBMCs, obtained from culture after CMV antigen stimulation. Receptors originate from a human donor in good health (CMV status not recorded). Some clones in this sample may be carry-over from other donors' samples. Each CDR3 is given with its conserved first and last residue. The D gene is left open where the match is weak. Clone sizes are given selectively: once, few, many, or a class where the clone is expanded.

D gene	J gene	clone size	V gene	CDR3 DNA	CDR3 protein
TRBD2	TRBJ2-5	few	TRBV4-1	TGTGCCAGCAGCCAATTCGGGACTAGCGGTTTAATACAAGAGACCCAGTACTTC	CASSQFGTSGLIQETQYF
-	TRBJ1-1	-	TRBV13	TGTGCCAGCGGGGGGATGAACACTGAAGCTTTCTTT	CASGGMNTEAFF
TRBD1	TRBJ1-4	-	TRBV24-1	TGTGCCACCAGTTCCGGGACAGCGACTAATGAAAAACTGTTTTTT	CATSSGTATNEKLFF
TRBD2	TRBJ2-7	once	TRBV18	TGTGCCAGCTCTCTGCTCCGACTAGCGGGAAACTACGAGCAGTACTTC	CASSLLRLAGNYEQYF
TRBD1	TRBJ1-2	many	TRBV7-2	TGTGCCAGCAGCCAAGACAGGGGTGCCTATGGCTACACCTTC	CASSQDRGAYGYTF
TRBD2	TRBJ2-3	-	TRBV7-2	TGTGTCAGCGCTTTAGCGGGAGGTGGGACAGATACGCAGTATTTT	CVSALAGGGTDTQYF
-	TRBJ2-3	many	TRBV4-2	TGTGCCAGCAGCCCAAGAAGTGGGGGGACGGGGGCCACAGATACGCAGTATTTT	CASSPRSGGTGATDTQYF
TRBD2	TRBJ2-7	-	TRBV19	TGTGCCAGTAGTACCCGGGAGGGAGGATACGAGCAGTACTTC	CASSTREGGYEQYF
-	TRBJ1-2	-	TRBV6-2/TRBV6-3	TGTGCCAGCCGCCCAACGGGGGGCAGCGATGGCTACACCTTC	CASRPTGGSDGYTF
-	TRBJ2-3	many	TRBV7-2	TGTGCCAGCAGGGGGGTTACAGATACGCAGTATTTT	CASRGVTDTQYF
-	TRBJ2-2	few	TRBV5-4	TGTGCCAGCAGCTTAAACAGGGAACTCACCGGGGAGCTGTTTTTT	CASSLNRELTGELFF
TRBD2	TRBJ2-5	-	TRBV10-3	TGTGCCATCAGATCTAGCGGGAGGTTAGAGACCCAGTACTTC	CAIRSSGRLETQYF
TRBD2	TRBJ2-3	few	TRBV5-4	TGTGCCAGCAGCTTGGGAGGACTAGCGGGAAGGGGAGATACGCAGTATTTT	CASSLGGLAGRGDTQYF
-	TRBJ2-1	many	TRBV6-5	TGTGCCAGCAGTTACTACGGGGGTGGCACGTACAATGAGCAGTTCTTC	CASSYYGGGTYNEQFF
TRBD2	TRBJ2-3	few	TRBV20-1	TGCAGTGCTAGAGATATTAGCGGGAGTGATACGCAGTATTTT	CSARDISGSDTQYF
-	TRBJ2-3	few	TRBV19	TGTGCCAGTAGTACCATGACCTCGACAGAAACAGATACGCAGTATTTT	CASSTMTSTETDTQYF
-	TRBJ1-2	few	TRBV2	TGTGCCAGCAGTGAAGTCCAGAACTATGGCTACACCTTC	CASSEVQNYGYTF
-	TRBJ1-1	-	TRBV24-1	TGTGCCACCAGTGATCCCCGGCAGGGAAACACTGAAGCTTTCTTT	CATSDPRQGNTEAFF
TRBD1	TRBJ1-1	-	TRBV20-1	TGCAGTGCTAACCGGGACAGGGGAGTGGGAGCTTTCTTT	CSANRDRGVGAFF
-	TRBJ2-2	few	TRBV7-2	TGTGCCAGCAGCTTTCTGGAGAACACCGGGGAGCTGTTTTTT	CASSFLENTGELFF
-	TRBJ2-5	few	TRBV20-1	TGCAGTTCTCGGGAGTGGCTAAAGGCGGGGTCAGAGACCCAGTACTTC	CSSREWLKAGSETQYF
-	TRBJ2-1	-	TRBV20-1	TGCAGTGCTAGAGATTTTAGAGGGAGCTCCTACAATGAGCAGTTCTTC	CSARDFRGSSYNEQFF
TRBD2	TRBJ2-3	-	TRBV20-1	TGCAGTGCTCCTGTACTAGCGGGAAACACAGATACGCAGTATTTT	CSAPVLAGNTDTQYF
-	TRBJ1-2	many	TRBV7-9	TGTGCCAGCAGCTTAGTGTTGGACACCCTCTATGGCTACACCTTC	CASSLVLDTLYGYTF
-	TRBJ1-6	few	TRBV7-6	TGTGCCAGCAGCCAGGGATGGCAGGGAGGTCATAATTCACCCCTCCACTTT	CASSQGWQGGHNSPLHF
-	TRBJ1-1	many	TRBV4-1	TGCGCCAGCAGCCACATGGGAGGCACTGAAGCTTTCTTT	CASSHMGGTEAFF
-	TRBJ2-5	few	TRBV28	TGTGCCAGCAGTTCACTGCGCGGGACGGACGAAGAGACCCAGTACTTC	CASSSLRGTDEETQYF